These T cell receptor beta chains were read from a single sample in a study of cytomegalovirus exposure and HLA in healthy donors. Data came from immunoSEQ multiplex PCR; TCRdb stores just in-frame clones and leaves some out. The repertoire holds over 200,000 clones, around 90% seen once, with roughly 0.4% in the top ten. The sequenced sample consisted of PBMCs. These receptors were collected from a woman in her late teens or twenties in good health and CMV-seronegative. The CDR3 runs from the conserved cysteine through the conserved F or W. A D gene is named only where the DNA matches it firmly. Some rows have no size entry. The others give once, few or many, or a class for an expanded clone.

j_call: TRBJ2-6; v_call: TRBV5-1; d_call: TRBD2; clone_size: NA; cdr3_nt: TGCGCCAGCGTCGGGGGGGCTGGGGCCAACGTCCTGACTTTC; cdr3_aa: CASVGGAGANVLTF
j_call: TRBJ1-1; v_call: TRBV19; d_call: NA; clone_size: NA; cdr3_nt: TGTGCCAGTAGTATACAGGGATATGAAGCTTTCTTT; cdr3_aa: CASSIQGYEAFF
j_call: TRBJ2-3; v_call: TRBV27; d_call: NA; clone_size: NA; cdr3_nt: TGTGCCAGCAGTTTTTTAGCGGCTAGCACAGATACGCAGTATTTT; cdr3_aa: CASSFLAASTDTQYF
j_call: TRBJ2-7; v_call: TRBV19; d_call: NA; clone_size: once; cdr3_nt: TGTGCCAGTAGTATCCGGACAGACTCCTACGAGCAGTACTTC; cdr3_aa: CASSIRTDSYEQYF
j_call: TRBJ2-5; v_call: TRBV6-5; d_call: TRBD2; clone_size: NA; cdr3_nt: TGTGCCAGCGGGATAGCGGGGGGCCTCCAAGAGACCCAGTACTTC; cdr3_aa: CASGIAGGLQETQYF
j_call: TRBJ2-2; v_call: TRBV28; d_call: TRBD2; clone_size: NA; cdr3_nt: TGTGCCAGCAGTTCACCCGGGGGGAAAAACACCGGGGAGCTGTTTTTT; cdr3_aa: CASSSPGGKNTGELFF
j_call: TRBJ2-3; v_call: TRBV6-5; d_call: NA; clone_size: NA; cdr3_nt: TGTGCCAGCAGGCCCAGGGGGGCGGCAGATACGCAGTATTTT; cdr3_aa: CASRPRGAADTQYF
j_call: TRBJ2-1; v_call: TRBV4-1; d_call: TRBD2; clone_size: once; cdr3_nt: TGCGCCAGCAGCCCTCTAGCGGGGGGAAACAATGAGCAGTTCTTC; cdr3_aa: CASSPLAGGNNEQFF
j_call: TRBJ2-2; v_call: TRBV7-3; d_call: TRBD2; clone_size: NA; cdr3_nt: TGTGCCAGCAGCTTCTCGGGACTAGCGGGGGTCCACGGCACCGGGGAGCTGTTTTTT; cdr3_aa: CASSFSGLAGVHGTGELFF
j_call: TRBJ2-1; v_call: TRBV6-5; d_call: NA; clone_size: NA; cdr3_nt: TGTGCCAGCAGTCGTGGACTAAGCTCCTACAATGAGCAGTTCTTC; cdr3_aa: CASSRGLSSYNEQFF
j_call: TRBJ2-2; v_call: TRBV7-9; d_call: NA; clone_size: few; cdr3_nt: TGTGCCAGCAGCGCAGCCGGGACATCGAACACCGGGGAGCTGTTTTTT; cdr3_aa: CASSAAGTSNTGELFF
j_call: TRBJ2-1; v_call: TRBV6-4; d_call: TRBD2; clone_size: NA; cdr3_nt: TGTGCCAGCAGTGACGGGCTAGCGGGGGCGGGGGAGCAGTTCTTC; cdr3_aa: CASSDGLAGAGEQFF
j_call: TRBJ1-2; v_call: TRBV27; d_call: TRBD1; clone_size: NA; cdr3_nt: TGTGCCAGCAGTTTATTTGGGACCAGGACAGGGACTAACTATGGCTACACCTTC; cdr3_aa: CASSLFGTRTGTNYGYTF
j_call: TRBJ1-6; v_call: TRBV18; d_call: TRBD1; clone_size: NA; cdr3_nt: TGTGCCAGCACTTACTTACCGGGACAGGGGGATTCACCCCTCCACTTT; cdr3_aa: CASTYLPGQGDSPLHF
j_call: TRBJ1-2; v_call: TRBV4-3; d_call: TRBD1; clone_size: NA; cdr3_nt: TGCGCCAGCAGCTCGCGACGGACAGGCAACTATGGCTACACCTTC; cdr3_aa: CASSSRRTGNYGYTF
j_call: TRBJ2-1; v_call: TRBV27; d_call: TRBD2; clone_size: NA; cdr3_nt: TGTGCCAGCAGTTTATCTAGCGGGGGGCCCTACAATGAGCAGTTCTTC; cdr3_aa: CASSLSSGGPYNEQFF
j_call: TRBJ2-7; v_call: TRBV9; d_call: NA; clone_size: NA; cdr3_nt: TGTGCCAGCAGCGTTGGGCAGAACTACGAGCAGTACTTC; cdr3_aa: CASSVGQNYEQYF
j_call: TRBJ1-5; v_call: TRBV7-9; d_call: TRBD1; clone_size: NA; cdr3_nt: TGTGCCAGCGGGTCGGACAGGCCCAATCAGCCCCAGCATTTT; cdr3_aa: CASGSDRPNQPQHF
j_call: TRBJ2-1; v_call: TRBV5-4; d_call: TRBD2; clone_size: NA; cdr3_nt: TGTGCCAGCAGCGAGCGGGGGTACTCCTACAATGAGCAGTTCTTC; cdr3_aa: CASSERGYSYNEQFF
j_call: TRBJ2-7; v_call: TRBV30; d_call: NA; clone_size: NA; cdr3_nt: TGTGCCTGGAGTAGGACAGCAGCCTACGAGCAGTACTTC; cdr3_aa: CAWSRTAAYEQYF
j_call: TRBJ2-3; v_call: TRBV2; d_call: TRBD2; clone_size: NA; cdr3_nt: TGTGCCAGCAGTACCGCGGGGGGAGGCACAGATACGCAGTATTTT; cdr3_aa: CASSTAGGGTDTQYF
j_call: TRBJ1-1; v_call: TRBV27; d_call: NA; clone_size: NA; cdr3_nt: TGTGCCAGCAGTTTAGGCGGGGTCGTCACTGAAGCTTTCTTT; cdr3_aa: CASSLGGVVTEAFF
j_call: TRBJ2-5; v_call: TRBV5-1; d_call: NA; clone_size: NA; cdr3_nt: TGCGCCAGCAGCTTGGGACAGACCTCAGGGGAGACCCAGTACTTC; cdr3_aa: CASSLGQTSGETQYF
j_call: TRBJ2-2; v_call: TRBV7-9; d_call: NA; clone_size: NA; cdr3_nt: TGTGCCAGCAGCCAAAACCCGAGTCCAGGGGGGCGCGGGGAGCTGTTTTTT; cdr3_aa: CASSQNPSPGGRGELFF
j_call: TRBJ2-3; v_call: TRBV6-6; d_call: TRBD2; clone_size: NA; cdr3_nt: TGTGCCAGCAGTCTTCTAGCGGGCGGCTCAGATACGCAGTATTTT; cdr3_aa: CASSLLAGGSDTQYF
j_call: TRBJ2-1; v_call: TRBV5-1; d_call: TRBD2; clone_size: NA; cdr3_nt: TGCGCCAGCAGCCCCCGCGGACTAGCGGAATACAATGAGCAGTTCTTC; cdr3_aa: CASSPRGLAEYNEQFF
j_call: TRBJ2-1; v_call: TRBV15; d_call: TRBD1; clone_size: NA; cdr3_nt: TGTGCCACCAGCAGAGAAGGGGGCCTTACCAGTCAGTTCTTC; cdr3_aa: CATSREGGLTSQFF
j_call: TRBJ1-2; v_call: TRBV4-3; d_call: NA; clone_size: once; cdr3_nt: TGCGCCAGCAGCCAAGGGACTGCCGTAGGCTATGGCTACACCTTC; cdr3_aa: CASSQGTAVGYGYTF
j_call: TRBJ2-7; v_call: TRBV19; d_call: NA; clone_size: NA; cdr3_nt: TGTGCCAGTAGTCGGGGGAGCGAGCAGTACTTC; cdr3_aa: CASSRGSEQYF
j_call: TRBJ2-7; v_call: TRBV4-3; d_call: TRBD2; clone_size: NA; cdr3_nt: TGCGCCAGCAGCCAAGAATACTTCGCAGGACTAGGATCCTACGAGCAGTACTTC; cdr3_aa: CASSQEYFAGLGSYEQYF
j_call: TRBJ2-5; v_call: TRBV10-2; d_call: TRBD2; clone_size: NA; cdr3_nt: TGCGCCAGCAGTGGTAGCGGGGGGGCCCGAGAGACCCAGTACTTC; cdr3_aa: CASSGSGGARETQYF
j_call: TRBJ1-1; v_call: TRBV4-1; d_call: TRBD1; clone_size: NA; cdr3_nt: TGCGCCAGCAGCCAAGCTGGGACAGGGGAAACTGAAGCTTTCTTT; cdr3_aa: CASSQAGTGETEAFF
j_call: TRBJ1-2; v_call: TRBV28; d_call: NA; clone_size: few; cdr3_nt: TGTGCCAGCAGTTTAGGAGGGTATGGCTACACCTTC; cdr3_aa: CASSLGGYGYTF
j_call: TRBJ1-1; v_call: TRBV5-4; d_call: NA; clone_size: NA; cdr3_nt: TGTGCCAGCAGCTTGTATGCAGTAATGAACACTGAAGCTTTCTTT; cdr3_aa: CASSLYAVMNTEAFF
j_call: TRBJ1-2; v_call: TRBV6-1; d_call: NA; clone_size: NA; cdr3_nt: TGTGCCAGCAAGGTCGGGCAGGGGAATAGCTATGGCTACACCTTC; cdr3_aa: CASKVGQGNSYGYTF
j_call: TRBJ2-2; v_call: TRBV4-2; d_call: NA; clone_size: NA; cdr3_nt: TGTGCCAGCAGCCAACAAATGGGAGCCGGCCCAGAAATTTTTTCGAACACCGGGGAGCTGTTTTTT; cdr3_aa: CASSQQMGAGPEIFSNTGELFF
j_call: TRBJ2-3; v_call: TRBV28; d_call: NA; clone_size: NA; cdr3_nt: TGTGCCAGCAGTTTCGGGCGGGCGCACACAGATACGCAGTATTTT; cdr3_aa: CASSFGRAHTDTQYF
j_call: TRBJ1-6; v_call: TRBV6-5; d_call: NA; clone_size: few; cdr3_nt: TGTGCCAGCAGGACAGGAGGTAATTCACCCCTCCACTTT; cdr3_aa: CASRTGGNSPLHF
j_call: TRBJ1-3; v_call: TRBV7-6; d_call: NA; clone_size: NA; cdr3_nt: TGTGCCAGCAGCTTAGCGGGCACCCGAAACACCATATATTTT; cdr3_aa: CASSLAGTRNTIYF
j_call: TRBJ1-5; v_call: TRBV28; d_call: NA; clone_size: NA; cdr3_nt: TGTGCCACTCTCAGTGGCAATCAGCCCCAGCATTTT; cdr3_aa: CATLSGNQPQHF
j_call: TRBJ1-6; v_call: TRBV19; d_call: NA; clone_size: once; cdr3_nt: TGTGCCAGCCGGGCCGGGGATTCACCCCTCCACTTT; cdr3_aa: CASRAGDSPLHF
j_call: TRBJ1-1; v_call: TRBV1; d_call: NA; clone_size: NA; cdr3_nt: TGCACCAGCAGCCAACAGGGAGGGAGGACTGAAGCTTTCTTT; cdr3_aa: CTSSQQGGRTEAFF
j_call: TRBJ2-1; v_call: TRBV19; d_call: NA; clone_size: NA; cdr3_nt: TGTGCCAGTAGCCGGCGGCCAGGGTTGAGCTCCTACAATGAGCAGTTCTTC; cdr3_aa: CASSRRPGLSSYNEQFF
j_call: TRBJ1-4; v_call: TRBV6-5; d_call: NA; clone_size: NA; cdr3_nt: TGTGCCAGCAGTCGGGACTCCGGGTCTAATGAAAAACTGTTTTTT; cdr3_aa: CASSRDSGSNEKLFF
j_call: TRBJ1-1; v_call: TRBV6-1; d_call: NA; clone_size: once; cdr3_nt: TGTGCCAGCAGTGAACTCCGAGCCTACACTGAAGCTTTCTTT; cdr3_aa: CASSELRAYTEAFF
j_call: TRBJ1-1; v_call: TRBV5-1; d_call: NA; clone_size: NA; cdr3_nt: TGCGCCAGCAGCTACTCAGGGAACACTGAAGCTTTCTTT; cdr3_aa: CASSYSGNTEAFF
j_call: TRBJ2-7; v_call: TRBV7-9; d_call: NA; clone_size: NA; cdr3_nt: TGTGCCAGCAGCTACCAGGACAACTACGAGCAGTACTTC; cdr3_aa: CASSYQDNYEQYF
j_call: TRBJ1-2; v_call: TRBV7-9; d_call: NA; clone_size: NA; cdr3_nt: TGTGCCAGCAGCCCTGATCCGACAGGCCCCAACTATGGCTACACCTTC; cdr3_aa: CASSPDPTGPNYGYTF
j_call: TRBJ2-1; v_call: TRBV13; d_call: TRBD1; clone_size: NA; cdr3_nt: TGTGCCAGCAGCCCTTTGAGGGGGCCCTACAATGAGCAGTTCTTC; cdr3_aa: CASSPLRGPYNEQFF
j_call: TRBJ2-1; v_call: TRBV4-1; d_call: TRBD2; clone_size: NA; cdr3_nt: TGCGCCAGCAGCCAAGGTGCTAGCGGGGGGCCCAATGAGCAGTTCTTC; cdr3_aa: CASSQGASGGPNEQFF
j_call: TRBJ1-6; v_call: TRBV2; d_call: NA; clone_size: NA; cdr3_nt: TGTGCCAGCAGTGAAGGGGCGGACAGCTATAATTCACCCCTCCACTTT; cdr3_aa: CASSEGADSYNSPLHF
j_call: TRBJ1-6; v_call: TRBV5-4; d_call: NA; clone_size: NA; cdr3_nt: TGTGCCAGCAGCTTGGGGCAATCTCGAGGTTATTCACCCCTCCACTTT; cdr3_aa: CASSLGQSRGYSPLHF
j_call: TRBJ1-2; v_call: TRBV9; d_call: NA; clone_size: NA; cdr3_nt: TGTGCCAGCAGCGTTCGAGGGAATGGCTACACCTTC; cdr3_aa: CASSVRGNGYTF